This entry describes one T cell receptor beta chain. V was trimmed by 4 bases and J by 3 bases, leaving 13 bases between them. Germline CDR1 reads LGHNA; CDR2 reads YSLEER. The CDR3 is made up of 15 amino acids. Original data processing: The authors estimated nucleated cell counts from reference gene primer amplification. Profiling relied on immunoSEQ multiplex PCR, and the TCRdb table lists in-frame clones only, not all of them. V and J calls and clone size come straight from that table; D and trimming were deduced from the DNA. In the table there are about 30,000 clones, 83% of which are singletons. This sample is drawn from a study of blood T cell repertoires in COVID-19. Study overall: COVID-19 samples collected from the United States, Italy and Spain covered acute and convalescent phases. T cells, B-cell-depleted T cells, or PBMCs provided the cDNA or gDNA that served as material.

This receptor was taken from a human donor in a cohort sampled during active COVID-19. The sequenced sample consisted of peripheral blood. V gene TRBV4-3 combines with J gene TRBJ2-1; a possible D gene is TRBD2 (6 bases). CDR3 amino acids: CASSPSGLSYNEQFF. The CDR3 coding sequence is TGCGCCAGCAGCCCAAGCGGGTTGAGCTACAATGAGCAGTTCTTC.